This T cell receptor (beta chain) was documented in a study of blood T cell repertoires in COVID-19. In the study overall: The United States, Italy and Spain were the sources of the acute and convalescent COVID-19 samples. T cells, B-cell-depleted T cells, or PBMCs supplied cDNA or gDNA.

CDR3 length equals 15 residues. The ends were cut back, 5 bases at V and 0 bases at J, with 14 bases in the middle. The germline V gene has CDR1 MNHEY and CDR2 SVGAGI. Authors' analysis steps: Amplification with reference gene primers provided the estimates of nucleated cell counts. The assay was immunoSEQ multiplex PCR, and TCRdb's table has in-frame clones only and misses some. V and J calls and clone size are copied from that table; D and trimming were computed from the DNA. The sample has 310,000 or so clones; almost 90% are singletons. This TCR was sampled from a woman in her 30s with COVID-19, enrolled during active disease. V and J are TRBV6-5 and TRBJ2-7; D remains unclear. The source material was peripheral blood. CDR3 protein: CASSPLGGLSYEQYF. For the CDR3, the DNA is TGTGCCAGCAGTCCCCTCGGCGGCCTCTCCTACGAGCAGTACTTC.